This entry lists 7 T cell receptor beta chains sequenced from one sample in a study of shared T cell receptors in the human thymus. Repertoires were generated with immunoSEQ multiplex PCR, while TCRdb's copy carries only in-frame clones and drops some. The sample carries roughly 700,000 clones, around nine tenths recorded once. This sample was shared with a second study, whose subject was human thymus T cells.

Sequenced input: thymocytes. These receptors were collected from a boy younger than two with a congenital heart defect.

The CDR3 here is CAWGGDRKREQFF. CDR3 coding DNA: TGTGCCTGGGGGGGGGACAGGAAGCGTGAGCAGTTCTTC. This chain uses TRBV30 with TRBJ2-1; the D gene is possibly TRBD1 (8 bases). V lost 5 bases to trimming and J lost 9 bases, with 17 bases between them. The CDR3 covers 13 residues. Germline V gene lookup returns CDR1 GTSNPN and CDR2 SVGIG (reference sequence).

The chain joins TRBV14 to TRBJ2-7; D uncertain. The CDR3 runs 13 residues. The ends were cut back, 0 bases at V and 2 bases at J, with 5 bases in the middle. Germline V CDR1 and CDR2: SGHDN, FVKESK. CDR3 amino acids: CASSQDSPYEQYF. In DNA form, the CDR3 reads TGTGCCAGCAGCCAAGATAGCCCCTACGAGCAGTACTTC. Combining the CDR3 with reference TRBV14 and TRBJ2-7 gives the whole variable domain EAGVTQFPSHSVIEKGQTVTLRCDPISGHDNLYWYRRVMGKEIKFLLHFVKESKQDESGMPNNRFLAERTGGTYSTLKVQPAELEDSGVYFCASSQDSPYEQYFGPGTRLTVT.

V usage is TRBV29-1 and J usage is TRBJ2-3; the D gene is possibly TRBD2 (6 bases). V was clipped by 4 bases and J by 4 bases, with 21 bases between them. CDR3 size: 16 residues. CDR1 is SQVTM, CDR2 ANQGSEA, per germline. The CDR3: CSVVVRRAWRADTQYF. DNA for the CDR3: TGCAGCGTTGTCGTGCGGAGGGCCTGGCGGGCAGATACGCAGTATTTT.

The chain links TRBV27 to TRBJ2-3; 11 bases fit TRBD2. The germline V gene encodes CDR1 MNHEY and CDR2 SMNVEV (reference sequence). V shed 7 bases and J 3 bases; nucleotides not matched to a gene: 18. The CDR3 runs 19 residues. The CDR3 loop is CASTPSAGSGRAGTDTQYF. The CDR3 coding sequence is TGTGCCAGCACCCCCTCGGCAGGTAGCGGGAGGGCCGGGACAGATACGCAGTATTTT.

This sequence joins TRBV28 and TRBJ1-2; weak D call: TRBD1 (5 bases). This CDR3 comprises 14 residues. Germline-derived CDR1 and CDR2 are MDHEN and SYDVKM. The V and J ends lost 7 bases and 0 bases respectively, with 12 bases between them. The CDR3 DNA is TGTGCCAGCATTGGGGGGTTAGCTAACTATGGCTACACCTTC. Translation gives CASIGGLANYGYTF.

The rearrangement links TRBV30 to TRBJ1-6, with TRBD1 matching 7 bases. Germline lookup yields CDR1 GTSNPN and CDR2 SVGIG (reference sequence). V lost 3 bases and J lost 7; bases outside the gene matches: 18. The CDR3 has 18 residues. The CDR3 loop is CAWSPGPPWDSRNSPLHF. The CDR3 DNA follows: TGTGCCTGGAGCCCCGGCCCCCCCTGGGACAGTCGAAATTCACCCCTCCACTTT.

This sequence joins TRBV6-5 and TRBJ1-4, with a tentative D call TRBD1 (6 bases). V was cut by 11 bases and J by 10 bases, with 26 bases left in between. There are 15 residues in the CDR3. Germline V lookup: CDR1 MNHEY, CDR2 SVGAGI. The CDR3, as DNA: TGTGCCGCCTCGATTTGGGGGGGGGCGCCATCAAAACTGTTTTTT. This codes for CAASIWGGAPSKLFF.